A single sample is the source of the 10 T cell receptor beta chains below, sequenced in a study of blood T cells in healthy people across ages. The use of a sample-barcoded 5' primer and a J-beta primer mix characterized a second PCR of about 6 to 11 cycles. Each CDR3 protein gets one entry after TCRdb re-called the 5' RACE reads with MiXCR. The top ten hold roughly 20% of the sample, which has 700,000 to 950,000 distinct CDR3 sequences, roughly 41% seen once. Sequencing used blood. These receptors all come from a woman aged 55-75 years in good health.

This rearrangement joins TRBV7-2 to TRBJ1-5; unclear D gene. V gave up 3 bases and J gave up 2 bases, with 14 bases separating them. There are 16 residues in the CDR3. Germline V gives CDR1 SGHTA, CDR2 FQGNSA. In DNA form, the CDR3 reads TGTGCCAGCAGCTTCGGACGGGGTCGGGGCAATCAGCCCCAGCATTTT. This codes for CASSFGRGRGNQPQHF.

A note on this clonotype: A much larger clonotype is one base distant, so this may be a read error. Written as DNA, the CDR3 is TGCAGTGCGAGTCGAGCGGGCCACAATGGGCAGTTCTTC. Its translation: CSASRAGHNGQFF. The chain uses TRBV20-1 and TRBJ2-1; tentatively, D is TRBD2 (6 bases). CDR1 is DFQATT and CDR2 is SNEGSKA in the germline V gene (reference sequence). The CDR3 covers 13 residues.

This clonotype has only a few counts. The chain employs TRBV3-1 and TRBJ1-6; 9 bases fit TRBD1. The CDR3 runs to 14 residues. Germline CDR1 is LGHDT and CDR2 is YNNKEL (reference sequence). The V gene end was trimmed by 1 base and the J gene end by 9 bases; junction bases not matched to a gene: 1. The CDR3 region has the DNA TGTGCCAGCAGCCAAGGACAGGGGGTTTCACCCCTCCACTTT. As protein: CASSQGQGVSPLHF.

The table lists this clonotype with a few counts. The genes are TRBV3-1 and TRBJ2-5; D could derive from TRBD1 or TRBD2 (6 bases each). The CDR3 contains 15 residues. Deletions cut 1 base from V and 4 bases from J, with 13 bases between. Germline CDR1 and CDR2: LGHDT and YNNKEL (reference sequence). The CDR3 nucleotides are TGTGCCAGCAGCCAAGGAGGGGGGCGCGGAGAGACCCAGTACTTC. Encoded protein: CASSQGGGRGETQYF.

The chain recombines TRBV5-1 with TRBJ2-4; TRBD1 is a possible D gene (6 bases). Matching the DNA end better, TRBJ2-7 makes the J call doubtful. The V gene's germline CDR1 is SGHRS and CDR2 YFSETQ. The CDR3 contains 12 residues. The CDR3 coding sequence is TGCGCCAGCAGCGGACAGAACCACGAGCAGTACTTC. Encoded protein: CASSGQNHEQYF.

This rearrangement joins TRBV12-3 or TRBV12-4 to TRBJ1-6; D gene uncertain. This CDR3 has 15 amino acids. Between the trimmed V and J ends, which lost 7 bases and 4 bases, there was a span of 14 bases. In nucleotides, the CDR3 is TGTGCCAGCACGTCCGGGGTTTTATATAATTCACCCCTCCACTTT. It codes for CASTSGVLYNSPLHF.

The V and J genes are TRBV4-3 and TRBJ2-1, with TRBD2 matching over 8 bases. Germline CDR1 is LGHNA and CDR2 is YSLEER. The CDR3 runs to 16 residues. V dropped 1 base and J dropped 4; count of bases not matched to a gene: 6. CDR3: CASSQGVAGSYNEQFF. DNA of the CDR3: TGCGCCAGCAGCCAAGGTGTAGCGGGATCATACAATGAGCAGTTCTTC.

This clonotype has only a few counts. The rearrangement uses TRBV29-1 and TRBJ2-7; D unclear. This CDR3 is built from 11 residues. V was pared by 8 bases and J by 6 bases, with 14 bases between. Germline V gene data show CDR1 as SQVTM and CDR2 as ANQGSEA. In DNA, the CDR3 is TGCAGCATTATCTCCCGGCGCGAGCAGTACTTC. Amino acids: CSIISRREQYF.

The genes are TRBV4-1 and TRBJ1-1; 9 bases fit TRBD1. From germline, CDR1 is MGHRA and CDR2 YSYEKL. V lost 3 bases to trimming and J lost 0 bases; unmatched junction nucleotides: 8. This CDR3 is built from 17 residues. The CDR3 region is CASSQWDRDLVNTEAFF. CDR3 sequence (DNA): TGCGCCAGCAGCCAGTGGGACAGGGACCTCGTGAACACTGAAGCTTTCTTT.

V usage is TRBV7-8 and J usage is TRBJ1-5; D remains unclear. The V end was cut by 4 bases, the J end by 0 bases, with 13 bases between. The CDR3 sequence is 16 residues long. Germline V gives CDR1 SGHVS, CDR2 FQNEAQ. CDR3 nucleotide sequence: TGTGCCAGCAGCTCACGACAAGGCCGTAGCAATCAGCCCCAGCATTTT. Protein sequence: CASSSRQGRSNQPQHF.